This TCR beta chain was sequenced in a study of blood T cells in healthy people across ages. Notes on the study in general: Higher naive T cell percentage went strongly together with higher TCR beta diversity.

The people who gave samples were healthy Caucasians from Russia, aged about 6 to 95. Around 10 milliliters of peripheral blood were drawn from each donor. About this clonotype: Its antigen is not known.

Alongside a J-beta primer mix, a sample-barcoded 5' primer served in a second PCR lasting roughly 7 to 11 cycles. TCRdb reprocessed the 5' RACE reads with MiXCR, giving one entry per CDR3 protein. Of some 1,800,000 distinct CDR3 sequences listed, about two fifths are singletons. The junction had 6 bases not matched to a gene; V was cut back by 3 bases and J by 7 bases. This CDR3 has 15 residues. CDR1 is SGHAT and CDR2 is FQNNGV in the germline V gene. The specimen was blood. The receptor was isolated from a human donor in good health. V usage is TRBV11-2 and J usage is TRBJ1-6, with 7 bases aligning to TRBD1. This CDR3 is CASSFAGTANSPLHF. CDR3 DNA sequence: TGTGCCAGCAGCTTCGCCGGGACAGCCAATTCACCCCTCCACTTT.